Given below is one T cell receptor (beta chain) in context. The table came from immunoSEQ multiplex PCR; TCRdb's copy has only in-frame clones and leaves some out. The table lists about 140,000 clones, 85% to 90% of them singletons. The sample comes from a study of blood T cell repertoires in COVID-19. Background on the study: The United States, Italy and Spain were the sources of the acute and convalescent COVID-19 samples.

Germline V CDR1 and CDR2: KGHSH, LQKENI. The CDR3 length is 16 residues. V shed 3 bases, J shed 12 bases, and the junction held 11 bases outside the gene matches. The sample taken for sequencing was PBMCs or T cells enriched from blood (not recorded which). The chain combines TRBV18 with TRBJ2-1; 13 positions match TRBD2. The receptor comes from a man aged 60 to 75 who had recovered from COVID-19. The CDR3 nucleotides are TGTGCCAGCTCACCCGACGGACTAGCGGGAGTGGGTAGGCAGTTCTTC. Protein product: CASSPDGLAGVGRQFF.